This section outlines one T cell receptor beta chain sequence together with its context. As yet, its antigen is unknown. This entry comes from a study of CXCR3-negative and CXCR3-positive naive CD8 T cells. General study points: Comparison of naive cells showed more hydrophobic TRB CDR3s in CXCR3-positive than in CXCR3-negative naive cells. For the naive subsets, surface CD5 was similar, and TCR strength was inferred from TRB CDR3 properties. Diversity in memory CD8+ cells fell much lower than the comparably high levels seen in both naive subsets.

Via 5' RACE with UMI labels, TRB cDNA libraries were prepared. No DNA is given; TCRdb re-called the 5' RACE reads and lists each CDR3 protein once. The specimen's table records roughly 130,000 distinct CDR3 sequences. The germline CDR1 and CDR2 sequences are MDHEN and SYDVKM. The CDR3 sequence is 15 residues long. Sequencing used naive CXCR3+ CD8+ T cells from blood. As to subset: CD45RO-CCR7+CD27+CD95- naive CD8+ T cells expressing CXCR3 (TNR3+). This clonotype originated in a human donor in good health. Some clones in this sample may be carry-over from other donors' samples. V is TRBV28 and J is TRBJ1-3; TCRdb's assignment of TRBD1 cannot be checked, as there is no DNA. The CDR3 is CASRSDSTSGNTIYF.